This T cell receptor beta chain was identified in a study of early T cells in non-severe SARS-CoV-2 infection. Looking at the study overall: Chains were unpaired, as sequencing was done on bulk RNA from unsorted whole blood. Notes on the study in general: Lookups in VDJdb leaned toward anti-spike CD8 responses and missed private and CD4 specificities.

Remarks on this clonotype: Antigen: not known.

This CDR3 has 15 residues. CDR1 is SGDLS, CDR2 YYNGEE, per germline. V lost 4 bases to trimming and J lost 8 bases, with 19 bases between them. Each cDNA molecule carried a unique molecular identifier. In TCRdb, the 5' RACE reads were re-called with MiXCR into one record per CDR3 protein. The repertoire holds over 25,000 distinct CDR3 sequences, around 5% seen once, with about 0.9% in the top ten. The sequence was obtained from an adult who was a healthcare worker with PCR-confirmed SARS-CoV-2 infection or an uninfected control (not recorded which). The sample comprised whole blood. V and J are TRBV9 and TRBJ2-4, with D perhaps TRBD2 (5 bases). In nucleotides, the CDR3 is TGTGCCAGCAGCCCGACCCTAGTGGAGGATGACATTCAGTACTTC. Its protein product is CASSPTLVEDDIQYF.